The following is a TCR beta chain sequence with its context. No cognate antigen has been identified for it. One base away there is no much larger clone; base qualities are not given. This sample was taken from a study of blood T cell repertoires in COVID-19 (dated by TCRdb to the early 2020s). With respect to the entire study: Samples from collaborators originated in the United States, Italy and Spain and spanned both the acute and convalescent phases of COVID-19. Subjects who had been exposed to COVID-19, were actively infected with it, or had recovered from it provided the deeply sampled blood TCRbeta repertoires that made up the dataset. A freely available public database, intended as a resource for researchers studying the immune response to SARS-CoV-2, is where the repertoires were released. Where available, HLA class I and class II types were taken from metadata supplied by the sample provider and were not determined by assay-based typing. Nearly every sample came with metadata listing a de-identified subject ID, COVID-19 status, age in years and sex. The material from the prospective study consisted of cDNA or gDNA derived from T cells, B-cell-depleted T cells, or PBMCs. The samples were drawn from the first 160 participants of the ongoing ImmuneRACE study and from 1,254 subjects provided by 6 global collaborators. The paper's findings and limits, for the study overall: The amount of clinical and demographic metadata varied by source and participant and was provided uncurated.

TCRbeta CDR3 regions were amplified from genomic DNA by means of the immunoSEQ Assay, a bias-controlled multiplex PCR. The paper's data handling went like this. Nucleated cell counts per sample were estimated from amplification of reference gene primers within the assay. To quantify the absolute abundance of each unique TCRbeta CDR3 rearrangement, sequence reads were collapsed and filtered. For each sample, productive Simpson clonality was calculated by taking the square root of Simpson's diversity index across productive rearrangements. The immuneACCESS repertoire file appears here via TCRdb, limited to in-frame rearrangements. These files lack a portion of the clones; in checked studies, under half of the deficit traces to unresolved V genes, and the cause of the others is not known. V, J and clone size were drawn from that table, and D and trimming were deduced from the DNA. The sample includes about 670,000 clones, with approximately 90% observed a single time. The ten largest make up 0.2% to 0.3% of the sample.

The collaborating institutions used their own protocols to collect whole blood in K2EDTA tubes. For TCRbeta analysis, collaborators shipped samples in one of three forms: frozen whole blood, isolated PBMCs, or DNA extracted from either of those sample types. V and J are truncated by 6 bases and 4 bases respectively, leaving an intervening sequence of 10 bases. The CDR3, from cysteine to phenylalanine, totals 12 residues. The read is trimmed to its CDR3 DNA, 36 bases read in frame from base 1. CDR1 is given as SNHLY and CDR2 as FYNNEI, both from the germline V gene. The chain links TRBV2 with TRBJ2-7; TRBD1 might be the D gene, on 6 matching bases. Sequencing was performed on peripheral blood. The source of this sequence is a young woman with acute or convalescent COVID-19. The DNA sequence is given as TGTGCCAGCAGCCAACAGGGTTACGAGCAGTACTTC. Its amino acids are CASSQQGYEQYF.